These T cell receptor beta chains were read from a single sample in a study of STAT3 mutations in large granular lymphocyte leukemia. Repertoires were generated with immunoSEQ multiplex PCR, while TCRdb's copy carries only in-frame clones and drops some. Of more than 2,000 clones in the sample, approximately 45% are singletons; the top ten hold approximately 50%. The sample comprised peripheral blood mononuclear cells. The source of these receptors is a man in his 60s with T-cell large granular lymphocyte leukemia. Some clones in this sample may be carry-over from other donors' samples. Both conserved end residues are part of each CDR3. A D gene is named only where the DNA matches it firmly. Part of the rows lack a size; the others show once, few, many or a class for expanded clones.

>NA|TRBJ2-3|NA|TRBV5-1
CASSFRDPNTDTQYF
TGCGCCAGCAGCTTCCGGGATCCAAACACAGATACGCAGTATTTT
>few|TRBJ2-7|TRBD2|TRBV5-1
CASSPSSGGNHEQYF
TGCGCCAGCAGCCCTTCTAGCGGGGGGAACCACGAGCAGTACTTC
>NA|TRBJ1-2|NA|TRBV23-1
CASSHETLNNYGYTF
TGCGCCAGCAGTCATGAGACCTTAAACAACTATGGCTACACCTTC
>NA|TRBJ1-2|NA|TRBV7-9
CASSLGTASSGYTF
TGTGCCAGCAGCTTAGGGACGGCGTCGAGTGGCTACACCTTC
>once|TRBJ1-6|NA|TRBV4-2
CASSQEETATSPLHF
TGTGCCAGCAGCCAAGAAGAGACCGCAACTTCACCCCTCCACTTT
>NA|TRBJ2-7|NA|TRBV5-1
CASSWTQGPSYEQYF
TGCGCCAGCAGCTGGACGCAGGGACCTTCCTACGAGCAGTACTTC
>few|TRBJ1-1|NA|TRBV18
CASSRGVGGEAFF
TGTGCCAGCTCACGTGGCGTAGGGGGTGAAGCTTTCTTT
>once|TRBJ2-7|NA|TRBV5-1
CASRDRPTGNKAYEQYF
TGCGCCAGCAGGGATAGACCCACAGGGAATAAGGCCTACGAGCAGTACTTC
>NA|TRBJ1-2|NA|TRBV6-5
CASGRGDFYGYTF
TGTGCCAGCGGGAGGGGGGATTTCTATGGCTACACCTTC
>NA|TRBJ1-3|NA|TRBV29-1
CSATAHSGNTIYF
TGCAGCGCCACCGCCCACTCTGGAAACACCATATATTTT
>NA|TRBJ2-5|NA|TRBV18
CASSPPGQKEETQYF
TGTGCCAGCTCACCACCCGGGCAGAAAGAAGAGACCCAGTACTTC
>NA|TRBJ2-7|NA|TRBV27
CASSLSGRSSYEQYF
TGTGCCAGCAGTCTCTCGGGGAGGAGCTCCTACGAGCAGTACTTC
>NA|TRBJ2-7|TRBD2|TRBV9
CASSVAAGGQVEQYF
TGTGCCAGCAGCGTAGCGGCGGGGGGGCAGGTCGAGCAGTACTTC
>NA|TRBJ1-4|NA|TRBV6-1
CASRSRLSEKLFF
TGTGCCAGCAGGTCCAGACTGAGTGAAAAACTGTTTTTT
>NA|TRBJ1-5|NA|TRBV29-1
CSAPQGLRNQPQHF
TGCAGCGCCCCACAGGGTTTGCGCAATCAGCCCCAGCATTTT
>NA|TRBJ2-3|NA|TRBV5-4
CASSSEQNTQYF
TGTGCCAGCAGCTCGGAGCAGAATACGCAGTATTTT
>NA|TRBJ2-4|NA|TRBV10-3
CAIGGGLDIQYF
TGTGCCATCGGTGGGGGCTTGGACATTCAGTACTTC
>few|TRBJ2-7|TRBD1|TRBV18
CASSPPGGIGEQYF
TGTGCCAGCTCACCCCCAGGGGGTATAGGCGAGCAGTACTTC
>NA|TRBJ2-7|NA|TRBV9
CASSVLGDSSYEQYF
TGTGCCAGCAGCGTACTGGGGGATAGCTCCTACGAGCAGTACTTC
>few|TRBJ1-2|TRBD1|TRBV25-1
CASSVFAGQAYGYTF
TGTGCCAGCAGTGTATTTGCGGGACAGGCCTATGGCTACACCTTC
>NA|TRBJ2-7|TRBD1|TRBV18
CASSPGQSSYEQYF
TGTGCCAGCTCACCGGGACAGAGCTCCTACGAGCAGTACTTC
>NA|TRBJ1-5|NA|TRBV5-1
CASSDGPGQPQHF
TGCGCCAGCAGCGACGGACCTGGTCAGCCCCAGCATTTT
>NA|TRBJ2-6|NA|TRBV5-1
CASSLAYLGGGANVLTF
TGCGCCAGCAGCTTGGCGTATCTGGGAGGTGGGGCCAACGTCCTGACTTTC
>NA|TRBJ2-3|NA|TRBV9
CASSVDHRTDTQYF
TGTGCCAGCAGCGTAGATCACAGAACAGATACGCAGTATTTT
>NA|TRBJ2-5|NA|TRBV18
CASSPPAQTLETQYF
TGTGCCAGCTCACCTCCGGCCCAAACTCTGGAGACCCAGTACTTC
>NA|TRBJ2-3|NA|TRBV29-1
CSVEGAGTDTQYF
TGCAGCGTTGAAGGGGCGGGCACAGATACGCAGTATTTT
>NA|TRBJ2-1|NA|TRBV7-9
CASSLAGLPFDEQFF
TGTGCCAGCAGCTTGGCCGGACTCCCCTTCGATGAGCAGTTCTTC
>few|TRBJ1-5|NA|TRBV27
CASSREGRSYQPQHF
TGTGCCAGCAGTAGGGAGGGACGGTCCTATCAGCCCCAGCATTTT
>few|TRBJ2-3|NA|TRBV9
CASSGQGRDTQYF
TGTGCCAGCAGCGGGCAGGGAAGAGATACGCAGTATTTT
>NA|TRBJ2-7|TRBD2|TRBV5-1
CASRKTSGGPFVYEQYF
TGCGCCAGCAGAAAGACTAGCGGGGGGCCTTTCGTCTACGAGCAGTACTTC
>NA|TRBJ2-7|TRBD2|TRBV18
CASSPPGSGGYYEQYF
TGTGCCAGCTCACCACCGGGGAGCGGGGGGTACTACGAGCAGTACTTC
>NA|TRBJ1-1|TRBD1|TRBV5-4
CASSDRGNKFTEAFF
TGTGCCAGCAGCGACAGGGGGAACAAGTTCACTGAAGCTTTCTTT
>few|TRBJ1-2|NA|TRBV19
CASRETSLYGYTF
TGTGCCAGTAGGGAGACAAGCCTGTATGGCTACACCTTC
>NA|TRBJ1-6|NA|TRBV5-4
CASSPGDSPLHF
TGTGCCAGCAGCCCCGGGGACTCACCCCTCCACTTT
>few|TRBJ1-2|TRBD1|TRBV5-5
CASSPLTGDGYTF
TGTGCCAGCAGCCCCTTGACAGGGGATGGCTACACCTTC
>few|TRBJ1-2|NA|TRBV28
CASSLTNNYGYTF
TGTGCCAGCAGCCTCACGAACAACTATGGCTACACCTTC